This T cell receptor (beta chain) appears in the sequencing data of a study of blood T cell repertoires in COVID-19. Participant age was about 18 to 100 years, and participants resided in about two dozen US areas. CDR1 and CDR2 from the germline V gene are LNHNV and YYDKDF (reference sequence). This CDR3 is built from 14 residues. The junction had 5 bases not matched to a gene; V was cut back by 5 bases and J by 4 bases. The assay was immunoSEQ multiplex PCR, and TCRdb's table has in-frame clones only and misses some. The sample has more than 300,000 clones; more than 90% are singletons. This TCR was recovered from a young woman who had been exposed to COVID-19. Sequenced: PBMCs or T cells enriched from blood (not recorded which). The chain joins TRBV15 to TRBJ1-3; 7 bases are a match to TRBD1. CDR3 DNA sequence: TGTGCCACCAGCCTTGACAGGGTCGGAAACACCATATATTTT. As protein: CATSLDRVGNTIYF.